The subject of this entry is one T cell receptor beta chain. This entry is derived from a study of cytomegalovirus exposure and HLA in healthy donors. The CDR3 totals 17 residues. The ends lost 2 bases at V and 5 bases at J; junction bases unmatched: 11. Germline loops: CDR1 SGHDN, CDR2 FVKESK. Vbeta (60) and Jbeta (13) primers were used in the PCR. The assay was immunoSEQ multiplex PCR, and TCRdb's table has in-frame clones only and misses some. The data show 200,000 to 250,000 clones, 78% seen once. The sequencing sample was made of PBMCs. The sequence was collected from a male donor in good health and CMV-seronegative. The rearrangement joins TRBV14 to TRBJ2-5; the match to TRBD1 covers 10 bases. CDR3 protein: CASSQRIPGQGRETQYF. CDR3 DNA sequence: TGTGCCAGCAGCCAAAGGATACCGGGACAGGGGAGGGAGACCCAGTACTTC.